The clone carrying this T cell receptor beta chain was recorded a few times. Trimming left V 4 bases short and J 5 bases short, with 6 bases between. This CDR3 has 12 amino acids. Each CDR3 protein gets one entry after TCRdb re-called the RT-PCR reads with MiXCR. The sample carries about 410,000 distinct CDR3 sequences, around 16% recorded once. This sample stems from a study of patients and donors after allogeneic stem cell transplantation. Source material: blood, either unsorted or a sorted T cell fraction (not recorded which). The chain recombines TRBV12-3 or TRBV12-4 with TRBJ1-5, with D hard to call. This clonotype was obtained from a human donor who was either an allogeneic HSCT recipient or a stem cell or donor lymphocyte infusion donor (not recorded which). It is not recorded whose cells these are; they may come from a transplant donor. The CDR3 here is CASSWGDQPQHF. CDR3 nucleotide sequence: TGTGCCAGCAGTTGGGGAGATCAGCCCCAGCATTTT.